This TCR beta chain originates from a study of naive and memory T cell subsets. The study's findings and limits: The power law exponent of TCR abundance differed between naive and memory cells. Especially in CD8 cells, naive repertoires contained a few larger clonotypes, possibly CD45RA-re-expressing memory cells. Over 85% of naive TCR sequences appeared only once, unlike memory subsets.

From the second PCR step, alpha and beta chains were amplified apart. The length of the CDR3 is 13 residues. From germline, CDR1 is LNHDA and CDR2 SQIVND (reference sequence). Trimming took 7 bases from V and 2 from J; bases not matched to a gene: 1. The beta constant-region primer was an equimolar mix of two oligonucleotides covering TRBC1 and TRBC2. Four rounds of PCR amplified the ligated cDNA using nested alpha and beta constant-region primers plus SP2. One entry per CDR3 protein results from TCRdb running MiXCR on the UMI-ligation and nested PCR reads. The repertoire has tens of thousands of distinct CDR3 sequences, about 9.9% of them found once; the top ten carry about 1.3%. This clonotype was seen ten or more times. Its antigen is not known.

Sequencing was performed on naive CD8+ T cells from blood. The receptor was isolated from a human donor in good health. This sequence joins TRBV19 and TRBJ2-1; TRBD2 matches at 8 bases. CDR3 sequence reads: CASIGRAYNEQFF. CDR3 coding DNA: TGTGCCAGTATCGGGAGGGCCTACAATGAGCAGTTCTTC.